These 31 T cell receptor beta chains came from one sample sequenced in a study of blood T cell repertoires in COVID-19. Sequencing used immunoSEQ multiplex PCR; TCRdb keeps in-frame clones, though not all of them. This table has roughly 200,000 clones, approximately 90% appearing once. Sequenced material: peripheral blood. Every receptor here comes from a woman aged 40 to 50 who had recovered from COVID-19.

The chain links TRBV29-1 to TRBJ1-1; D is unresolved. The germline gives CDR1 SQVTM, CDR2 ANQGSEA. The CDR3 length is 13 residues. V dropped 4 bases and J dropped 2 bases, with 11 bases sitting between them. The CDR3 loop is CSVVGQLNTEAFF. CDR3 DNA sequence: TGCAGCGTTGTTGGGCAGCTTAACACTGAAGCTTTCTTT.

The chain joins TRBV18 to TRBJ2-1, with 10 bases lining up with TRBD2. Per the germline V gene, CDR1 is KGHSH and CDR2 is LQKENI. This CDR3 is built from 17 residues. The trim removed 4 bases at V and 0 bases at J, leaving 6 bases unmatched. CDR3 residues: CASSLTSGKSSYNEQFF. The CDR3 DNA follows: TGTGCCAGCTCACTAACTAGCGGGAAGAGCTCCTACAATGAGCAGTTCTTC.

The chain is built from TRBV6-6 and TRBJ1-5; no definite D call. This CDR3 spans 13 amino acids. V was cut by 5 bases and J by 11 bases, with 16 bases left in between. CDR1 and CDR2 (germline): MNHNY, SVGAGI (reference sequence). As DNA, the CDR3 is TGTGCCAGCAGTCCCCCGGAGGGCGGAACCCAGCATTTT. It is translated as CASSPPEGGTQHF.

The gene calls are TRBV5-4 and TRBJ1-2; 8 positions match TRBD1. V lost 0 bases, J lost 8 bases, and 12 bases stayed unmatched. Germline CDR1 SGHNT, CDR2 YYREEE (reference sequence). The CDR3 loop spans 16 amino acids. CDR3 sequence: CASSLGTGLIWEGYTF. DNA for the CDR3: TGTGCCAGCAGCTTGGGGACAGGGTTAATTTGGGAAGGCTACACCTTC.

This chain joins TRBV14 and TRBJ2-7; D might be TRBD2 (7 bases). This CDR3 is 19 amino acids long. CDR1 and CDR2 (germline): SGHDN, FVKESK. The V gene lost 2 bases and the J gene lost 7 bases, with 30 bases spanning the gap. The CDR3 DNA reads TGTGCCAGCAGCCAATTCGGAGGCCAGATGCGAGGGGGGGGCTGGGAGCAGTACTTC. Amino acids: CASSQFGGQMRGGGWEQYF.

The chain links TRBV30 to TRBJ1-1; D unclear. The germline gives CDR1 GTSNPN, CDR2 SVGIG (reference sequence). V lost 0 bases to trimming and J lost 3 bases, with 8 bases between them. The CDR3 has 13 residues. CDR3 residues: CAWSVGGDTEAFF. CDR3 coding DNA: TGTGCCTGGAGTGTTGGCGGTGACACTGAAGCTTTCTTT.

The chain couples TRBV19 to TRBJ1-5; no reliable D call. There are 14 residues in the CDR3. The germline CDR1 and CDR2 sequences are LNHDA and SQIVND (reference sequence). V was shortened by 3 bases and J by 3 bases, with 9 bases between the two germline ends. For the CDR3, the DNA is TGTGCCAGTAGTATCAGCGCACCCAATCAGCCCCAGCATTTT. Its translation: CASSISAPNQPQHF.

The chain couples TRBV5-1 to TRBJ2-7, with D tentatively TRBD1 (5 bases). CDR1 is SGHRS and CDR2 is YFSETQ in the germline V gene. V was trimmed by 3 bases and J by 1 base, leaving 11 bases between them. This CDR3 contains 14 residues. The CDR3 DNA follows: TGCGCCAGCAGCTCAGGGCGTACGTCCTACGAGCAGTACTTC. It specifies CASSSGRTSYEQYF. The variable domain in full, completed from reference TRBV5-1 and TRBJ2-7, reads KAGVTQTPRYLIKTRGQQVTLSCSPISGHRSVSWYQQTPGQGLQFLFEYFSETQRNKGNFPGRFSGRQFSNSRSEMNVSTLELGDSALYLCASSSGRTSYEQYFGPGTRLTVT.

This clone occurred once. The chain employs TRBV15 and TRBJ2-5; 8 nucleotides line up with TRBD2. The germline CDR1 and CDR2 sequences are LNHNV and YYDKDF (reference sequence). This CDR3 is 14 amino acids long. After removal of 0 bases from V and 4 bases from J, the junction contained 1 base not matched to a gene. CDR3: CATSRDAGGETQYF. DNA for the CDR3: TGTGCCACCAGCAGAGATGCGGGAGGAGAGACCCAGTACTTC.

The rearrangement joins TRBV5-1 to TRBJ2-2; D uncertain. Between the trimmed V and J ends, which lost 2 bases and 0 bases, there was a span of 8 bases. This CDR3 has 15 amino acids. Germline CDR1 SGHRS, CDR2 YFSETQ. DNA of the CDR3: TGCGCCAGCAGCTTCGGGTCGACGAACACCGGGGAGCTGTTTTTT. Translating gives CASSFGSTNTGELFF.

The gene calls are TRBV6-5 and TRBJ2-7, with TRBD2 matching over 7 bases. The CDR3 is 12 amino acids. With 6 bases clipped from V and 3 bases from J, the junction kept 2 bases outside the gene matches. The V gene's germline CDR1 is MNHEY and CDR2 SVGAGI. The CDR3 DNA reads as TGTGCCAGCAGGGCTAGCGGCTACGAGCAGTACTTC. It encodes CASRASGYEQYF.

V gene TRBV28 combines with J gene TRBJ2-7; D is unclear. The CDR3 extends over 11 amino acids. Trimming removed 4 bases at V and 4 bases at J, with 5 bases between. Germline CDR1 and CDR2: MDHEN and SYDVKM. CDR3 nucleotides: TGTGCCAGCAGTTCCCTTTACGAGCAGTACTTC. This codes for CASSSLYEQYF.

This chain uses TRBV5-1 with TRBJ2-1, with no clear D. The CDR3 length is 17 residues. V lost 0 bases and J 0 bases, leaving 13 bases between the germline ends. Germline V gene lookup returns CDR1 SGHRS and CDR2 YFSETQ. The CDR3 bases are TGCGCCAGCAGCTTGGCTACTATGACCTTCTCCTACAATGAGCAGTTCTTC. Translating gives CASSLATMTFSYNEQFF.

The gene calls are TRBV7-2 and TRBJ1-5, with 9 nucleotides matching TRBD1. The germline V gene encodes CDR1 SGHTA and CDR2 FQGNSA. V lost 1 base to trimming and J lost 4 bases; unmatched junction nucleotides: 5. The CDR3 runs to 16 residues. As DNA, the CDR3 is TGTGCCAGCAGCTTAGAGGGGACAGGGAATAATCAGCCCCAGCATTTT. Amino acids: CASSLEGTGNNQPQHF.

The sample holds one count of this clone. The chain couples TRBV6-1 to TRBJ1-2; 8 positions agree with TRBD1. The CDR3 runs 17 residues. Trimming at V came to 2 bases and at J to 4 bases, leaving 12 bases not matched to a gene. Looked up from germline, CDR1 is MNHNS and CDR2 is SASEGT. CDR3 nucleotide sequence: TGTGCCAGCAGTGAAAGTAGGGGGACAGGAACCTTCTATGGCTACACCTTC. Encoded protein: CASSESRGTGTFYGYTF.

The sample holds one count of this clone. V is TRBV28 and J is TRBJ1-1; 8 bases line up with TRBD1. The J segment lost 3 bases and the V segment lost 5 bases, leaving 11 bases of the junction unmatched. Germline values: CDR1 MDHEN, CDR2 SYDVKM. The CDR3 sequence is 16 residues long. The CDR3 is CASSPTGGNAYTEAFF. DNA for the CDR3: TGTGCCAGCAGTCCCACAGGGGGAAATGCGTACACTGAAGCTTTCTTT. The entire variable domain, with the rest obtained from reference TRBV28 and TRBJ1-1, is as follows: DVKVTQSSRYLVKRTGEKVFLECVQDMDHENMFWYRQDPGLGLRLIYFSYDVKMKEKGDIPEGYSVSREKKERFSLILESASTNQTSMYLCASSPTGGNAYTEAFFGQGTRLTVV.

The chain is built from TRBV6-5 and TRBJ2-5, with D maybe TRBD2 (5 bases). CDR1 and CDR2 (germline): MNHEY, SVGAGI. This CDR3 has 13 amino acids. The V gene lost 2 bases and the J gene lost 5 bases, with 9 bases spanning the gap. CDR3 sequence: CASSYASPETQYF. The DNA of the CDR3 is TGTGCCAGCAGTTACGCTAGCCCGGAGACCCAGTACTTC.

The chain joins TRBV4-2 to TRBJ2-7, with 8 nucleotides matching TRBD2. J was trimmed by 3 bases and V by 5 bases; bases with no gene match: 9. Germline V gene lookup returns CDR1 LGHNA and CDR2 YNFKEQ. There are 15 residues in the CDR3. DNA of the CDR3: TGTGCCAGCAGCTTAGAAAGCGGGAGTCACTACGAGCAGTACTTC. The encoded protein is CASSLESGSHYEQYF.

The gene calls are TRBV6-5 and TRBJ2-5; D is ambiguous. V was trimmed by 7 bases and J by 1 base, leaving 13 bases between them. This CDR3 contains 14 residues. Germline CDR1 reads MNHEY; CDR2 reads SVGAGI. In DNA form, the CDR3 reads TGTGCCAGCAAGACTTCTCCCCCCCAAGAGACCCAGTACTTC. Encoded protein: CASKTSPPQETQYF.

The chain couples TRBV12-3 or TRBV12-4 to TRBJ1-5; D unresolved. Trimming cost V 3 bases and J 9 bases, with 12 bases left between them. The CDR3 sequence is 13 residues long. CDR3 sequence (DNA): TGTGCCAGCAGTTTTGATCGGCCTAGGCCCCAGCATTTT. Translated: CASSFDRPRPQHF.

The CDR3 region is CASSLDPGTPTSEQFF. The CDR3 DNA reads as TGCGCCAGCAGCTTGGATCCCGGGACACCTACAAGTGAGCAGTTCTTC. The V call is TRBV5-1, the J call TRBJ2-1, with a tentative D call TRBD1 (6 bases). This CDR3 has 16 amino acids. Germline lookup yields CDR1 SGHRS and CDR2 YFSETQ. V was clipped by 0 bases and J by 9 bases, with 19 bases between them. Looking up the rest from reference TRBV5-1 and TRBJ2-1 gives the full variable domain: KAGVTQTPRYLIKTRGQQVTLSCSPISGHRSVSWYQQTPGQGLQFLFEYFSETQRNKGNFPGRFSGRQFSNSRSEMNVSTLELGDSALYLCASSLDPGTPTSEQFFGPGTRLTVL.

V is TRBV3-1 (or the pseudogene TRBV3-2) and J is TRBJ2-7; TRBD1 might be the D (6 bases). This CDR3 contains 15 residues. Trimming cost V 1 base and J 0 bases, with 10 bases left between them. The germline gives CDR1 LGHDT, CDR2 YNNKEL (reference sequence). This CDR3 reads CASSQVGQSSYEQYF. The CDR3 nucleotides are TGTGCCAGCAGCCAAGTAGGACAGAGCTCCTACGAGCAGTACTTC.

This clone was picked up one time. The chain recombines TRBV24-1 with TRBJ2-1, with 8 bases aligning to TRBD2. The V gene end was trimmed by 0 bases and the J gene end by 9 bases; junction bases not matched to a gene: 6. CDR1 and CDR2 (germline): KGHDR, SFDVKD. CDR3 length: 15 residues. CDR3 nucleotide sequence: TGTGCCACCAGTGATTTGGGGACTAGAAGGCGTGAGCAGTTCTTC. Encoded protein: CATSDLGTRRREQFF.

The chain couples TRBV7-2 to TRBJ1-2, with TRBD1 identical over 10 bases. With V trimmed by 5 bases and J by 4 bases, 7 bases remained unmatched. The CDR3 sequence is 15 residues long. From germline, CDR1 is SGHTA and CDR2 FQGNSA. This CDR3 reads CASSIMGQGIYGYTF. The CDR3 bases are TGTGCCAGCAGCATAATGGGACAGGGGATCTATGGCTACACCTTC.

The chain combines TRBV13 with TRBJ2-1; the match to TRBD1 covers 11 bases. After removal of 7 bases from V and 8 bases from J, the junction contained 10 bases not matched to a gene. CDR1 is PRHDT and CDR2 is FYEKMQ in the germline V gene (reference sequence). The CDR3 is 15 amino acids. CDR3 coding DNA: TGTGCCAGCACCAGTCGGGACAGGGGGGACGATGAGCAGTTCTTC. Its protein is CASTSRDRGDDEQFF.

This chain links TRBV4-3 with TRBJ2-3, with D possibly being TRBD2 (6 bases). V was cut by 0 bases and J by 3 bases, with 13 bases left in between. Germline CDR1 and CDR2: LGHNA and YSLEER. This CDR3 is 16 amino acids long. This CDR3 is CASSQDWRAGTDTQYF. In DNA form, the CDR3 reads TGCGCCAGCAGCCAAGATTGGAGGGCAGGGACAGATACGCAGTATTTT.

The chain carries TRBV7-9 and TRBJ1-1; D is unclear. CDR3 length: 11 residues. Germline CDR1 SEHNR, CDR2 FQNEAQ (reference sequence). The V and J ends lost 6 bases and 3 bases respectively, with 5 bases between them. CDR3 DNA: TGTGCCAGCAGACGGGACACTGAAGCTTTCTTT. It translates to CASRRDTEAFF.

This chain uses TRBV30 with TRBJ1-2, with D unresolved. The germline V gene has CDR1 GTSNPN and CDR2 SVGIG (reference sequence). The CDR3 extends over 12 amino acids. The CDR3 sequence: CAAPEGLYGYTF. CDR3 DNA sequence: TGTGCGGCACCGGAGGGTCTCTATGGCTACACCTTC.

V and J are TRBV4-3 and TRBJ2-1; the match to TRBD2 covers 10 bases. Germline V CDR1 and CDR2: LGHNA, YSLEER. The CDR3 totals 18 residues. V lost 2 bases and J lost 3; bases outside the gene matches: 10. DNA of the CDR3: TGCGCCAGCAGCCAAACCTGGCCCCGGACTAGCGGCTACAATGAGCAGTTCTTC. Residues: CASSQTWPRTSGYNEQFF.

This chain links TRBV7-2 with TRBJ2-5; TRBD2 might be the D (5 bases). V gave up 5 bases and J gave up 2 bases, with 15 bases separating them. Germline V gives CDR1 SGHTA, CDR2 FQGNSA. The CDR3 covers 15 residues. CDR3 residues: CASSPSLPGQETQYF. CDR3 DNA sequence: TGTGCCAGCAGCCCTTCGTTACCGGGACAAGAGACCCAGTACTTC.

This clone has only a few counts. The V call is TRBV5-1, the J call TRBJ1-1, with D possibly matching TRBD1 (5 bases). Between the trimmed V and J ends, which lost 0 bases and 6 bases, there was a span of 12 bases. Germline values: CDR1 SGHRS, CDR2 YFSETQ. This CDR3 spans 14 amino acids. CDR3 bases: TGCGCCAGCAGCTTGGGGGGGAGGAGGTCTGAAGCTTTCTTT. Translation: CASSLGGRRSEAFF.